One and the same sample provided the 6 T cell receptor beta chains below, sequenced in a study of shared clonotypes between healthy human individuals. Assay: immunoSEQ multiplex PCR; the TCRdb copy retains only in-frame clones and omits some. The sample consists of about 530,000 clones, 90% to 96% of them appearing once. The sequencing sample was made of naive CD4+ T cells sorted from blood. Subset: CD45RA+ positively selected. The receptors were sampled from a woman aged 25 to 39 in good health.

To note about this clone: Other DNA sequences of this sample code for an identical CDR3. This chain joins TRBV28 and TRBJ1-1, with D possibly matching TRBD1 (5 bases). The CDR3 loop spans 12 amino acids. CDR1 is MDHEN, CDR2 SYDVKM, per germline. V was pared by 8 bases and J by 5 bases, with 12 bases between. In DNA, the CDR3 is TGTGCCAGCTCATCCGGGGGGACTGAAGCTTTCTTT. It translates to CASSSGGTEAFF.

The chain combines TRBV5-4 with TRBJ2-7; D ambiguous. The ends were cut back, 4 bases at V and 2 bases at J, with 10 bases in the middle. Germline CDR1 and CDR2: SGHNT and YYREEE (reference sequence). CDR3 length: 13 residues. The CDR3 coding sequence is TGTGCCAGCAGCCGAGACTGGGCCTACGAGCAGTACTTC. Protein product: CASSRDWAYEQYF.

The genes are TRBV7-2 and TRBJ2-3, with TRBD1 matching 8 bases. CDR1 is SGHTA, CDR2 FQGNSA, per germline. The CDR3 consists of 16 residues. J gave up 4 bases and V 5 bases, and 11 bases lay outside the gene matches. CDR3 nucleotides: TGTGCCAGCAGCCCAGCAGGGGGCTTTTTCCCAGATACGCAGTATTTT. Translating it yields CASSPAGGFFPDTQYF.

V and J are TRBV6-6 and TRBJ2-7; unclear D gene. This CDR3 is 13 amino acids long. V lost 2 bases and J lost 2, with 7 bases in between. Germline values: CDR1 MNHNY, CDR2 SVGAGI (reference sequence). The chain's CDR3 is CASSYVKTYEQYF. The CDR3 nucleotides read TGTGCCAGCAGTTACGTCAAGACCTACGAGCAGTACTTC.

The J gene is TRBJ1-5, the V gene TRBV27; the D is unclear. Trimming removed 5 bases from V and 1 base from J, with 9 bases in between. The CDR3 runs 14 residues. The germline CDR1 and CDR2 sequences are MNHEY and SMNVEV (reference sequence). The CDR3: CASSPHISNQPQHF. DNA of the CDR3: TGTGCCAGCAGTCCCCATATCAGCAATCAGCCCCAGCATTTT.

CDR3 protein: CAISGQEGETQYF. In DNA, the CDR3 is TGTGCCATCTCGGGGCAGGAGGGAGAGACCCAGTACTTC. V usage is TRBV10-3 and J usage is TRBJ2-5; perhaps TRBD2 as D (6 bases). The CDR3 runs 13 residues. CDR1 and CDR2 from the germline V gene are ENHRY and SYGVKD. Trimming cost V 8 bases and J 4 bases, with 14 bases left between them.